Below are 16 T cell receptor beta chains sequenced from a single sample in a study of T cells in Graves' hyperthyroidism and ophthalmopathy. Amplified TCR beta CDR3 regions derived from RNA transcripts. HTBI primers were the set used in a first-round RT-PCR of the TCR CDR3. Via MiXCR, TCRdb re-called the multiplex PCR reads, giving one row per CDR3 protein. The sample gives roughly 700,000 distinct CDR3 sequences, 30% to 40% of which show up once; less than 35% is in the top ten. The sample was blood. Receptors originate from a woman aged 40-49 years with Graves' hyperthyroidism.

This clonotype has ten or more counts. The CDR3 reads CATSRQSTNEKLFF. The CDR3 nucleotides read TGTGCCACCTCCCGACAGTCAACTAATGAAAAACTGTTTTTT. The chain combines TRBV2 with TRBJ1-4, with a possible D match to TRBD1 (5 bases). The V end lost 10 bases, the J end lost 0 bases, and 12 bases lay between the germline ends. CDR3 length equals 14 residues. The germline V gene encodes CDR1 SNHLY and CDR2 FYNNEI.

This clonotype was observed many times. The V and J genes are TRBV25-1 and TRBJ2-7, with D unresolved. CDR3 size: 16 residues. Per the germline V gene, CDR1 is MGHDK and CDR2 is SYGVNS. Trimming stripped 3 bases from V and 6 bases from J, with 21 bases between. DNA of the CDR3: TGTGCCAGCAGTGATACTGGAAGGCATCTTCCAGTCGAGCAGTACTTC. As protein: CASSDTGRHLPVEQYF.

This chain uses TRBV20-1 with TRBJ2-5; weak D call: TRBD2 (5 bases). CDR3 length: 13 amino acids. V lost 6 bases to trimming and J lost 1 base, with 12 bases between them. The germline V gene encodes CDR1 DFQATT and CDR2 SNEGSKA (reference sequence). The CDR3 is CSAPRTVQETQYF. The CDR3 bases are TGCAGTGCCCCCAGGACTGTCCAAGAGACCCAGTACTTC.

Many counts were recorded for this clonotype. This chain connects TRBV9 to TRBJ1-4; D gene uncertain. Germline V gives CDR1 SGDLS, CDR2 YYNGEE. This CDR3 region has 13 residues. The V end was cut by 0 bases, the J end by 7 bases, with 7 bases between. The DNA for the CDR3 is TGTGCCAGCAGCGTAGATGGGGTTGAAAAACTGTTTTTT. Its protein is CASSVDGVEKLFF.

There are a few counts of this clonotype. The chain carries TRBV20-1 and TRBJ2-2, with TRBD1 matching over 9 bases. The CDR3 contains 16 residues. The ends lost 5 bases at V and 3 bases at J; junction bases unmatched: 10. Germline CDR1 and CDR2: DFQATT and SNEGSKA (reference sequence). CDR3 protein: CSARRPGTGYTGELFF. CDR3 DNA: TGCAGTGCTCGAAGACCCGGGACAGGGTACACCGGGGAGCTGTTTTTT.

This clonotype was recorded once. The V call is TRBV6-5, the J call TRBJ2-7; 9 bases agree with TRBD1. V was pared by 4 bases and J by 6 bases, with 10 bases of the junction left unmatched. Germline loops: CDR1 MNHEY, CDR2 SVGAGI. The CDR3 runs 15 residues. CDR3 loop: CASSSGTGFVAEQYF. The CDR3 DNA reads as TGTGCCAGCAGTTCCGGGACAGGGTTCGTGGCCGAGCAGTACTTC.

The sample holds one count of this clonotype. DNA of the CDR3: TGTGCCAGCAGCGGGGGGTCCTACTACGAGCAGTACTTC. It yields the protein CASSGGSYYEQYF. The chain employs TRBV7-2 and TRBJ2-7, with D possibly being TRBD2 (6 bases). The germline V and J ends were trimmed by 5 bases and 3 bases, with 11 bases remaining between them. The CDR3 loop spans 13 amino acids. Germline V gene lookup returns CDR1 SGHTA and CDR2 FQGNSA.

Comment on this clonotype: Compared with germline, one end of the junction differs, possibly owing to a read error. The genes are TRBV23-1 and TRBJ2-7; D uncertain. TRBV23-1 is placed among ORFs of uncertain function. The CDR3 is made up of 12 amino acids. The CDR3 DNA sequence: TGTGCCAGCAGTCAATTGACCTTATCCCAGTACTTC. It is translated as CASSQLTLSQYF.

V and J are TRBV28 and TRBJ2-7, with D unclear. Germline CDR1 reads MDHEN; CDR2 reads SYDVKM. This CDR3 contains 14 residues. V was trimmed by 2 bases and J by 3 bases, leaving 11 bases between them. Here the CDR3 reads CASSLVQSGYEQYF. The CDR3 DNA reads as TGTGCCAGCAGTTTAGTTCAGTCTGGCTACGAGCAGTACTTC.

As regards this clonotype: The junction departs from the called germline gene at one end, perhaps through a read error. This rearrangement joins TRBV4-1 to TRBJ1-1; no firm D call. This CDR3 spans 14 amino acids. Germline assignment: CDR1 MGHRA and CDR2 YSYEKL. This CDR3 is CASGQSGIGSGAFF. In DNA form, the CDR3 reads TGCGCCAGCGGCCAATCGGGCATAGGGAGCGGAGCTTTCTTT.

The chain has TRBV9 and TRBJ2-4; 9 bases are a match to TRBD2. Germline values: CDR1 SGDLS, CDR2 YYNGEE. The trim removed 4 bases at V and 2 bases at J, leaving 7 bases unmatched. CDR3 length: 16 amino acids. CDR3 in amino acids: CASSQASGKSKNIQYF. DNA for the CDR3: TGTGCCAGCAGCCAAGCTAGCGGGAAATCCAAAAACATTCAGTACTTC.

In its sample, this clonotype was seen a few times. The V call is TRBV7-2, the J call TRBJ1-1; 8 nucleotides line up with TRBD1. Germline assignment: CDR1 SGHTA and CDR2 FQGNSA. The CDR3 contains 16 residues. After removal of 2 bases from V and 1 base from J, the junction contained 6 bases not matched to a gene. CDR3 loop: CASSLSSGTGNTEAFF. The CDR3 bases are TGTGCCAGCAGCTTAAGTTCCGGGACAGGGAACACTGAAGCTTTCTTT.

The chain recombines TRBV7-2 with TRBJ1-2; tentative D call: TRBD1 (5 bases). Germline CDR1 is SGHTA and CDR2 is FQGNSA. V shed 11 bases and J shed 6 bases, with 19 bases lying between them. The CDR3 has 13 residues. This CDR3 is CAWSVREGHGYTF. The CDR3 coding sequence is TGTGCCTGGAGCGTCAGGGAAGGGCATGGCTACACCTTC.

This clonotype was counted many times. The chain is built from TRBV10-2 and TRBJ1-2; D unclear. Looked up from germline, CDR1 is WSHSY and CDR2 is SAAADI. The CDR3 covers 13 residues. The germline V and J ends were trimmed by 2 bases and 4 bases, with 8 bases remaining between them. Here the CDR3 reads CASSEERAYGYTF. The CDR3 nucleotides are TGCGCCAGCAGTGAGGAACGTGCCTATGGCTACACCTTC.

This chain links TRBV7-9 with TRBJ1-4; 7 bases map to TRBD1. Germline V CDR1 and CDR2: SEHNR, FQNEAQ (reference sequence). The CDR3 runs 18 residues. With 5 bases clipped from V and 3 bases from J, the junction kept 15 bases outside the gene matches. The CDR3 here is CASSHRDRGEVANEKLFF. For the CDR3, the DNA is TGTGCCAGCAGCCACCGGGACAGAGGGGAAGTTGCTAATGAAAAACTGTTTTTT.

This clonotype has ten or more counts. The gene calls are TRBV7-2 and TRBJ2-5; 11 nucleotides align to TRBD2. CDR1 and CDR2 (germline): SGHTA, FQGNSA. The CDR3 is 16 residues long. The J segment lost 1 base and the V segment lost 2 bases, leaving 3 bases of the junction unmatched. This chain's CDR3 is CASSLSTSGGQETQYF. In DNA, the CDR3 is TGTGCCAGCAGCTTATCAACTAGCGGGGGCCAAGAGACCCAGTACTTC. Drawing the rest from reference TRBV7-2 and TRBJ2-5, the complete variable domain is GAGVSQSPSNKVTEKGKDVELRCDPISGHTALYWYRQSLGQGLEFLIYFQGNSAPDKSGLPSDRFSAERTGGSVSTLTIQRTQQEDSAVYLCASSLSTSGGQETQYFGPGTRLLVL.